The T cell receptor beta chain under discussion was sequenced for a study of blood T cell repertoires in COVID-19. The wider study: COVID-19 samples collected from the United States, Italy and Spain covered acute and convalescent phases. PBMCs, B-cell-depleted T cells, or T cells provided the cDNA or gDNA that made up the material.

The germline gives CDR1 SGHAT, CDR2 FQNNGV. The CDR3 has 19 amino acids. V gave up 5 bases and J gave up 4 bases; unmatched junction bases: 12. Libraries were prepared by immunoSEQ multiplex PCR; TCRdb keeps only in-frame clonotypes and omits some of them. The sample includes approximately 75,000 clones, 65% to 90% seen only once; the top ten take 20% to 25%. Sample: peripheral blood. This receptor was obtained from a woman aged 50 to 60 with acute or convalescent COVID-19. The chain has TRBV11-2 and TRBJ2-6; 12 bases agree with TRBD1. CDR3 protein: CASSQGTGGAFSGANVLTF. CDR3 DNA: TGTGCCAGCAGCCAAGGGACAGGGGGCGCTTTTTCCGGGGCCAACGTCCTGACTTTC. Supplemented by reference TRBV11-2 and TRBJ2-6, the full variable domain reads EAGVAQSPRYKIIEKRQSVAFWCNPISGHATLYWYQQILGQGPKLLIQFQNNGVVDDSQLPKDRFSAERLKGVDSTLKIQPAKLEDSAVYLCASSQGTGGAFSGANVLTFGAGSRLTVL.